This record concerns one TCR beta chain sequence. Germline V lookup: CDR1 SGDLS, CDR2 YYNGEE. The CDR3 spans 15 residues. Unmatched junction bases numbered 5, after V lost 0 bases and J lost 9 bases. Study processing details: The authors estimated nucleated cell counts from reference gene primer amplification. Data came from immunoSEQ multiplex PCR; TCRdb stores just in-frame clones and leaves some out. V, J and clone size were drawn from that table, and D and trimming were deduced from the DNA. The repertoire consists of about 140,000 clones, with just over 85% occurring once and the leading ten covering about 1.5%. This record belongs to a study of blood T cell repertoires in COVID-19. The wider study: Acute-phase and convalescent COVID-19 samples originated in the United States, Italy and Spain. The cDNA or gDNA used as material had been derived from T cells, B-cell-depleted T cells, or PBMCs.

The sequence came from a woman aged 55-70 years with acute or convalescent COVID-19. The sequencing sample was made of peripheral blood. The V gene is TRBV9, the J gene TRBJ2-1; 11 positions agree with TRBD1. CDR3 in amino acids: CASSVVGQGVGEQFF. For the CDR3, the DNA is TGTGCCAGCAGCGTAGTGGGACAGGGGGTAGGTGAGCAGTTCTTC.